What follows describes a single TCR beta chain. Libraries were prepared by immunoSEQ multiplex PCR; TCRdb keeps only in-frame clonotypes and omits some of them. The sample lists 300,000 to 450,000 clones, approximately 81% occurring once. Treatment indicated: over 15 received Ad26.COV2.S at low or high dose, single or two shots; about 5 received placebo; per-sample allocation not given. Repertoires come from day 63 after the first vaccine or placebo injection. The record originates from a study of Ad26.COV2.S vaccination and SARS-CoV-2 variants. Study-level background: Donor was assigned to the Ad26.COV2.S arm of trial COV1001.

The CDR3 contains 18 residues. Germline CDR1 SGHRS, CDR2 YFSETQ. Trimming removed 0 bases from V and 4 bases from J; junction bases left unmatched: 10. This chain links TRBV5-1 with TRBJ2-3; 11 bases fit TRBD2. This sequence was found in a person between 18 and 60 years old who received the Ad26.COV2.S COVID-19 vaccine or a placebo. Source: peripheral blood, taken in a trial of Ad26.COV2.S vaccine versus placebo. In DNA form, the CDR3 reads TGCGCCAGCAGCTTGGGGACCCTAGCGGGAGGAGGTCCAGATACGCAGTATTTT. It specifies CASSLGTLAGGGPDTQYF.